This TCR beta chain originates from a study of cytomegalovirus exposure and HLA in healthy donors. CDR3 length: 14 amino acids. The V gene's germline CDR1 is WSHSY and CDR2 SAAADI. Trimming at V came to 4 bases and at J to 7 bases, leaving 7 bases not matched to a gene. As for this clone: Its antigen remains unknown.

Amplification used 60 Vbeta primers and 13 Jbeta primers. Only in-frame clones appear in the TCRdb table, and some are missing; sequencing was by immunoSEQ multiplex PCR. The repertoire holds roughly 180,000 clones, with roughly four fifths as singletons. General study findings and limits: The authors enumerated under 200 TCR beta chains as linked to cytomegalovirus. TCR beta sequences reportedly predicted most subjects' HLA-A and HLA-B alleles accurately.

The chain uses TRBV10-2 and TRBJ2-5; 9 bases align to TRBD2. The TCR originated in a man aged 18 to 29 in good health and CMV-seronegative. The sequenced sample consisted of PBMCs. CDR3 protein: CASSAGLARGTQYF. CDR3 nucleotide sequence: TGCGCCAGCAGTGCGGGACTAGCTCGGGGGACCCAGTACTTC.